This T cell receptor (beta chain) is drawn from a study of CD8+ T cells in alopecia areata. Across the whole study: Tofacitinib administration persisted for 6 to 18 months, succeeded by 6 months off drug.

General observations from the study: Among the cells sequenced in scalp samples are also the resident alphabeta T cells of normal skin. Affected scalp, especially in alopecia totalis/universalis, had a higher clonality than normal scalp did.

The CDR3 consists of 12 residues. The ends were cut back, 0 bases at V and 10 bases at J, with 9 bases in the middle. Germline assignment: CDR1 SGDLS and CDR2 YYNGEE. This clone has a handful of counts. Antigen unknown. Following RNA extraction, reverse transcription yielded cDNA that acted as the sequencing template. Profiling relied on immunoSEQ multiplex PCR, and the TCRdb table lists in-frame clones only, not all of them. The table records about 120,000 clones, under 40% of them present only once. Peripheral blood and lesional scalp punch biopsies came from alopecia areata patients. This chain connects TRBV9 to TRBJ2-3, with D tentatively TRBD2 (5 bases). This TCR derives from a human donor with alopecia areata. The sequenced sample consisted of CD4+ T cells sorted from blood. The CDR3 DNA follows: TGTGCCAGCAGCGTAGAGAGGGTACCGCAGTATTTT. This codes for CASSVERVPQYF. The complete variable domain, with remaining parts taken from reference TRBV9 and TRBJ2-3, reads DSGVTQTPKHLITATGQRVTLRCSPRSGDLSVYWYQQSLDQGLQFLIQYYNGEERAKGNILERFSAQQFPDLHSELNLSSLELGDSALYFCASSVERVPQYFGPGTRLTVL.